The source of this T cell receptor beta chain is a study of T cell responses to AZD1222 COVID-19 vaccine. Study-wide context: Doses given second, at about 4 or about 12 weeks, were pooled.

Sequencing used immunoSEQ multiplex PCR; TCRdb keeps in-frame clones, though not all of them. In the table there are roughly 140,000 clones, 91% of which are singletons. Points on this clone: Its cognate antigen is unknown.

Trimming cost V 1 base and J 5 bases; bases outside gene matches: 6. Per the germline V gene, CDR1 is MNHNS and CDR2 is SASEGT. The CDR3 loop spans 15 amino acids. Points from the study as a whole: Just a handful of AZD1222 recipients were seropositive at baseline.

The material was peripheral blood, obtained on day 0 of AZD1222 vaccination. The receptor was isolated from an adult in good health. This rearrangement joins TRBV6-1 to TRBJ1-2, with TRBD1 identical over 8 bases. CDR3 sequence (DNA): TGTGCCAGCAGTGAAGGACAGGGGATTCAGTATGGCTACACCTTC. Protein sequence: CASSEGQGIQYGYTF.